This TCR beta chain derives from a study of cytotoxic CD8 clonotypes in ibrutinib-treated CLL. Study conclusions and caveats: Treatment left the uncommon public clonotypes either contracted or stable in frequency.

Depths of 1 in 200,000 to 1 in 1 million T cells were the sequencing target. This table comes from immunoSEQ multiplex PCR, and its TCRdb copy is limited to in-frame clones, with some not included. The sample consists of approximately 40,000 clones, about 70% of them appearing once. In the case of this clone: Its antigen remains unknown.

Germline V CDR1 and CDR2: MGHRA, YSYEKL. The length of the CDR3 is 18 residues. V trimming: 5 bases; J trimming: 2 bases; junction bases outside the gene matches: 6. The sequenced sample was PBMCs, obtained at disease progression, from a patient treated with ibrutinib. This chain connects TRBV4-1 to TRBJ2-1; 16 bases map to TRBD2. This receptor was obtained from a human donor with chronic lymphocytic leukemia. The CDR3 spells CASSSGTSGGATYNEQFF. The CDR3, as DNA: TGCGCCAGCAGCTCCGGGACTAGCGGGGGGGCCACCTACAATGAGCAGTTCTTC.